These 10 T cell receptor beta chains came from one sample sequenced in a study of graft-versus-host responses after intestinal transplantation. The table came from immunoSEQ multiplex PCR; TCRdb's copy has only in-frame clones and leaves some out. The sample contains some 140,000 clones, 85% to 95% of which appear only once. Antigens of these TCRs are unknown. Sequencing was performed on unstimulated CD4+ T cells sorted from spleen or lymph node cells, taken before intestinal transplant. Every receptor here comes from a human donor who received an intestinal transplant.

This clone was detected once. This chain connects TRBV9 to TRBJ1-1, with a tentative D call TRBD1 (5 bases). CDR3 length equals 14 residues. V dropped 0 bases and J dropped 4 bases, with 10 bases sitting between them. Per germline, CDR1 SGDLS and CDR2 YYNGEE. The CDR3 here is CASSVDEGTTEAFF. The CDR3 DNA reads TGTGCCAGCAGCGTAGACGAGGGGACCACTGAAGCTTTCTTT.

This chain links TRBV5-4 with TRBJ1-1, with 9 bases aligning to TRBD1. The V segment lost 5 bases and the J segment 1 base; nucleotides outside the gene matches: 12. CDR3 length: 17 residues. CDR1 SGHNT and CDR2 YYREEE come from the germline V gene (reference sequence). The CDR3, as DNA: TGTGCCAGCAGACCCGGGACAGGGTTAGTCCGGAACACTGAAGCTTTCTTT. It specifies CASRPGTGLVRNTEAFF.

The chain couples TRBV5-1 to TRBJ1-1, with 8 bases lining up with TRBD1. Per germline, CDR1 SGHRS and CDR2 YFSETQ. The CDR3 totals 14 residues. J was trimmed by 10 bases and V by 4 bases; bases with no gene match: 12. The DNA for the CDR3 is TGCGCCAGCAGCCGGGACAGGTCCCTAGGTGGAGCTTTCTTT. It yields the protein CASSRDRSLGGAFF.

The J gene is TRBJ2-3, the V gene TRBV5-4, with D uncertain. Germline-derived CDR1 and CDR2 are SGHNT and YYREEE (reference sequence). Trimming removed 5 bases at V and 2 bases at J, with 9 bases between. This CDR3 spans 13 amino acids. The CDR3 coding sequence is TGTGCCAGCAGAACTGTCCCCACAGATACGCAGTATTTT. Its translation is CASRTVPTDTQYF.

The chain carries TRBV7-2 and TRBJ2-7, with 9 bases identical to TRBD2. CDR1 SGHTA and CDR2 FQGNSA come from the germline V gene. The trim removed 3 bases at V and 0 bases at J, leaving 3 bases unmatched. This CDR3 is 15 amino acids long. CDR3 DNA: TGTGCCAGCAGCTTCGGCGGGGGGGCCTCCTACGAGCAGTACTTC. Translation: CASSFGGGASYEQYF.

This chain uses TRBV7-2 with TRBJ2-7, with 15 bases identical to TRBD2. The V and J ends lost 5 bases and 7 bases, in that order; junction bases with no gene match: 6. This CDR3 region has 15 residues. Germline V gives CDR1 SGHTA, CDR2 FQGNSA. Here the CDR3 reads CASSPRTSGRGEQYF. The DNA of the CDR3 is TGTGCCAGCAGCCCTAGGACTAGCGGGAGGGGAGAGCAGTACTTC.

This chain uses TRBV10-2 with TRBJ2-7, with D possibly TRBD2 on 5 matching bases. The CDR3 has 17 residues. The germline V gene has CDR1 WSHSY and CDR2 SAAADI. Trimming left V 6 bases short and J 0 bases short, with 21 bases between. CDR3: CASRVTRRTGSSYEQYF. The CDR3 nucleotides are TGCGCCAGCAGGGTGACCCGAAGGACGGGGAGCTCCTACGAGCAGTACTTC.

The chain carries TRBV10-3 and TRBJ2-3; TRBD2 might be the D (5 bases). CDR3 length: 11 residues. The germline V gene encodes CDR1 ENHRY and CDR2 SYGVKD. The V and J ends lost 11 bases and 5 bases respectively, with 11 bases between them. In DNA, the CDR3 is TGTGCCTCCACTAGTTTAGATACGCAGTATTTT. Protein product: CASTSLDTQYF.

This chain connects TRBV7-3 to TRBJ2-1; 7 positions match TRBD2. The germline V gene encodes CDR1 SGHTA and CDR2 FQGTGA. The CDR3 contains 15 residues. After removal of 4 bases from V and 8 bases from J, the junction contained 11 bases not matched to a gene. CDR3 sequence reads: CASSSRASGRDEQFF. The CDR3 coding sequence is TGTGCCAGCAGCTCCAGGGCTAGCGGACGGGATGAGCAGTTCTTC. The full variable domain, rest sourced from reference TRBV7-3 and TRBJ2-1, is GAGVSQTPSNKVTEKGKYVELRCDPISGHTALYWYRQSLGQGPEFLIYFQGTGAADDSGLPNDRFFAVRPEGSVSTLKIQRTERGDSAVYLCASSSRASGRDEQFFGPGTRLTVL.

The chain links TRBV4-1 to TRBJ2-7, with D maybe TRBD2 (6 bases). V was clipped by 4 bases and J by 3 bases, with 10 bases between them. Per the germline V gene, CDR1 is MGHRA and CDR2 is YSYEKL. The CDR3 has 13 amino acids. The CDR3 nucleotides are TGCGCCAGCAGCCTACTGACTAGCTACGAGCAGTACTTC. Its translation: CASSLLTSYEQYF.